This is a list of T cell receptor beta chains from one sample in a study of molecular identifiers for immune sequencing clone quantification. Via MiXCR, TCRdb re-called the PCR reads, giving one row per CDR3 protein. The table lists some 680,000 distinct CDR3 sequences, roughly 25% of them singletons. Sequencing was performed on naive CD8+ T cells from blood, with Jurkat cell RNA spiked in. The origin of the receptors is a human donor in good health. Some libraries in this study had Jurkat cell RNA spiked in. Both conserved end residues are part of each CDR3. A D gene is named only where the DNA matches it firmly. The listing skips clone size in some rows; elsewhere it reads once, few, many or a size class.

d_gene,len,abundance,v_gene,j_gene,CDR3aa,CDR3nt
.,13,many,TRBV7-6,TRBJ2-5,CASSPGDEETQYF,TGTGCCAGCAGCCCGGGGGATGAAGAGACCCAGTACTTC
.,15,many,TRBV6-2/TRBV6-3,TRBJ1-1,CASSLLQGMNTEAFF,TGTGCCAGCAGTTTACTACAGGGAATGAACACTGAAGCTTTCTTT
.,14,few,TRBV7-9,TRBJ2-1,CASRGIFSYNEQFF,TGTGCCAGCCGAGGTATCTTCTCCTACAATGAGCAGTTCTTC
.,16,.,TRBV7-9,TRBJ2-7,CASSPGDSGFRHEQYF,TGTGCCAGCAGCCCTGGGGACTCGGGCTTCCGTCACGAGCAGTACTTC
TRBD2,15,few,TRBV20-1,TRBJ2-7,CSARDALAGPYEQYF,TGCAGTGCTAGAGATGCCCTAGCGGGGCCTTACGAGCAGTACTTC
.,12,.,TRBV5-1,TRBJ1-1,CASSLVGPEAFF,TGCGCCAGCAGCTTGGTGGGCCCTGAAGCTTTCTTT
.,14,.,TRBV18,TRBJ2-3,CAGSLDTNTDTKYF,TGTGCCGGCTCATTAGACACCAACACAGATACGAAGTATTTT
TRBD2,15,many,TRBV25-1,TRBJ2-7,CASSLAGEFSYEQYF,TGTGCCAGCAGCTTAGCGGGGGAGTTCTCCTACGAGCAGTACTTC
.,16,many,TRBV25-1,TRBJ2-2,CASSEVGRINTGELFF,TGTGCCAGCAGTGAGGTTGGGCGGATTAACACCGGGGAGCTGTTTTTT
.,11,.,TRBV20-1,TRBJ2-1,CSASPPAEQFF,TGCAGTGCTAGCCCCCCGGCTGAGCAGTTCTTC
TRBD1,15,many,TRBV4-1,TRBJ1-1,CASSIGQGAKTEAFF,TGCGCCAGCAGCATAGGACAGGGGGCGAAGACTGAAGCTTTCTTT
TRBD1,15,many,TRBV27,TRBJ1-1,CASSPVTGGRTEAFF,TGTGCCAGCAGTCCCGTGACAGGGGGGAGGACTGAAGCTTTCTTT
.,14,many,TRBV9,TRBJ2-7,CASSPGGASYEQYF,TGTGCCAGCAGTCCTGGGGGGGCGTCCTACGAGCAGTACTTC
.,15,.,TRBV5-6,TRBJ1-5,CASSAYRVSNQPQHF,TGTGCCAGCAGCGCCTACAGGGTCAGCAATCAGCCCCAGCATTTT
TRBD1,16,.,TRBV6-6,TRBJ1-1,CASSYSSQRGRTEAFF,TGTGCCAGCAGTTACTCGTCTCAAAGGGGGCGAACTGAAGCTTTCTTT
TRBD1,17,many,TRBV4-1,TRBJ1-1,CASSHPRAGGAGTEAFF,TGCGCCAGCAGCCACCCCAGGGCAGGGGGCGCGGGCACTGAAGCTTTCTTT
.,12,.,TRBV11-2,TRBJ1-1,CASSLGFAGTFF,TGTGCCAGCAGCTTAGGTTTCGCTGGAACTTTCTTT
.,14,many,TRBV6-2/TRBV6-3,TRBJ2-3,CASSYLTSTDTQYF,TGTGCCAGCAGTTACCTGACAAGCACAGATACGCAGTATTTT
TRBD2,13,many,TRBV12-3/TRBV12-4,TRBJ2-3,CASRGGEGDTQYF,TGTGCCTCCCGCGGGGGGGAGGGAGATACGCAGTATTTT
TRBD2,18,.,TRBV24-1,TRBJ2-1,CATSDSTGLAGLYNEQFF,TGTGCCACCAGTGATTCGACCGGACTAGCGGGTTTATACAATGAGCAGTTCTTC
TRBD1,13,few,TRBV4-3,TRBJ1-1,CASSPSRTGQAFF,TGCGCCAGCAGCCCCTCCAGGACAGGGCAAGCTTTCTTT
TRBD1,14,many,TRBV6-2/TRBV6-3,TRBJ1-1,CASSYPGGYTEAFF,TGTGCCAGCAGTTACCCAGGGGGCTACACTGAAGCTTTCTTT
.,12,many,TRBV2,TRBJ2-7,CASSEVSYEQYF,TGTGCCAGCAGTGAAGTTTCTTACGAGCAGTACTTC
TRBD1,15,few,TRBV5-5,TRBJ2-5,CASSSGWTGQETQYF,TGTGCCAGCAGCTCTGGTTGGACAGGCCAAGAGACCCAGTACTTC
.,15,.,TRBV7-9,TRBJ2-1,CASSRPGTPHNEQFF,TGTGCCAGCAGCCGACCCGGGACTCCTCACAATGAGCAGTTCTTC
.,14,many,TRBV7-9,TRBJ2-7,CASSRTESSYEQYF,TGTGCCAGCAGCCGGACGGAGAGCTCCTACGAGCAGTACTTC
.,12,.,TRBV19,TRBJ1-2,CASEGDINGYTF,TGTGCCAGTGAAGGGGATATCAATGGCTACACCTTC
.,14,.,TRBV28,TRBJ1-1,CASSSPPGFTEALF,TGTGCCAGCAGTTCGCCCCCAGGGTTCACTGAAGCTCTCTTT
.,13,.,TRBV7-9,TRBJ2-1,CASRLAYLNEQFF,TGTGCCAGCCGCTTAGCATACCTGAATGAGCAGTTCTTC
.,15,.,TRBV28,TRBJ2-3,CASSFEYRLPDTQYF,TGTGCCAGCAGTTTCGAATACAGACTCCCAGATACGCAGTATTTT
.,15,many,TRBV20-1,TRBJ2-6,CSAREVNSGANVLTF,TGCAGTGCTAGGGAAGTAAACTCTGGGGCCAACGTCCTGACTTTC
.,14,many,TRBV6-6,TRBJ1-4,CASRFEGANEKLFF,TGTGCCAGCAGGTTCGAGGGTGCTAATGAAAAACTGTTTTTT
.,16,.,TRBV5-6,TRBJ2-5,CASSLELGAIQETQYF,TGTGCCAGCAGCTTGGAACTAGGGGCCATACAAGAGACCCAGTACTTC
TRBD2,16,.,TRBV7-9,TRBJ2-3,CASSLFGGGVTDTQYF,TGTGCCAGCAGCTTGTTTGGCGGGGGGGTAACAGATACGCAGTATTTT
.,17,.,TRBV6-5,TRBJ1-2,CASSEFPHTGTNYGYTF,TGTGCCAGCAGCGAATTTCCCCATACGGGGACTAACTATGGCTACACCTTC
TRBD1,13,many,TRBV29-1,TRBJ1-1,CSVDSHTGVEAFF,TGCAGCGTTGATAGCCACACAGGGGTTGAAGCTTTCTTT
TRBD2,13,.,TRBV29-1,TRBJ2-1,CSVGLAGVHEQFF,TGCAGCGTTGGACTAGCGGGAGTTCATGAGCAGTTCTTC
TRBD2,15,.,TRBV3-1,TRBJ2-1,CASSQGLAGGYGQFF,TGTGCCAGCAGCCAGGGACTAGCGGGGGGTTACGGGCAGTTCTTC
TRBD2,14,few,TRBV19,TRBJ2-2,CASILLGGSGELFF,TGTGCCAGTATTCTCCTGGGGGGGTCCGGGGAGCTGTTTTTT
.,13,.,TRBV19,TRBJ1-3,CVSSIMPRNTIYF,TGTGTCAGTAGTATTATGCCCCGAAACACCATATATTTT
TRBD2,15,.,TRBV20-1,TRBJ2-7,CSANSLADSFYEQYF,TGCAGTGCTAACAGTCTAGCGGATTCCTTCTACGAGCAGTACTTC
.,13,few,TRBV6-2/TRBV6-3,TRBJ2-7,CASSSPTVYEQYF,TGTGCCAGCAGTTCCCCGACAGTCTACGAGCAGTACTTC
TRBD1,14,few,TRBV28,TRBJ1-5,CASSLATGFQPQHF,TGTGCCAGCAGTTTAGCGACAGGGTTTCAGCCCCAGCATTTT
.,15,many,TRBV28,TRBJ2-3,CASTALLSSTDTQYF,TGTGCCAGCACCGCCCTTTTATCTAGCACAGATACGCAGTATTTT
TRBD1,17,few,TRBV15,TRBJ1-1,CATSRGRTGPLNTEAFF,TGTGCCACCAGCAGAGGACGGACAGGGCCCTTGAACACTGAAGCTTTCTTT